This entry concerns a single TCR beta chain. Which antigen it targets is not known. Base-call qualities are not available, and no considerably larger clone is one nucleotide away. The data are from a study of beta chain features in type 1 diabetes (dated by TCRdb to the late 2010s). For the wider study: No differences in mean age, gender distribution, total cell number or subset yield were found between patients and healthy donors. A total of about 99,000,000 sorted cells were examined across all samples, and RNA yield correlated strongly with the number of cells per subset. In the study, TCRB repertoires of sorted circulating CD4+ T cell subsets from recently diagnosed type 1 diabetes patients were compared with those of matched healthy donors. Regulatory and stem cell-like memory subsets were isolated from only 8 patients and roughly 8 healthy donors, whereas naive and central memory subsets came from all 30 or so donors.

On the study overall, not on this receptor specifically: Because cDNA was sequenced instead of genomic DNA, activated cells with high expression could be over-represented, although the groups did not differ in activation or CD3 levels. The naive, central memory and regulatory TCRB repertoires appeared to resemble one another more closely among patients than among healthy donors. PCR may preferentially amplify shorter templates, but because patient and control samples were amplified and corrected together, any resulting skew would affect both groups equally. HLA sub-analyses involved small numbers of individuals, so any influence of HLA type on TCRB rearrangement remained unresolved. At VDJ recombination sites, type 1 diabetes patients had fewer insertions and more deleted nucleotides, which implies abnormalities in thymic rearrangement. Type 1 diabetes patients showed a moderate but significant shortening of TCRB CDR3 length in all four CD4+ subsets.

The entire isolated RNA was reverse transcribed using the High Capacity cDNA Reverse Transcription Kit, and thus expressed TCRB transcripts were sequenced. Deep immunoSEQ sequencing was performed on naive, central memory and regulatory T cell samples, with an average of about 3.57 million total reads per sample. After sorted cells were lysed in RLT buffer, RNA was extracted with DNase-treated RNeasy Micro or Mini kits, with the choice depending on cell number. Each cell subset was processed on its own to prevent cross-contamination, while patient and healthy donor samples were processed together. The immunoSEQ multiplex PCR was used to amplify TCRB sequences from cDNA, yielding 87-bp fragments that span the CDR3 region. Sequencing of the amplicons was done on the Illumina HiSeq platform. Per the authors' processing: PCR bias was computationally corrected using synthetic template baselines, reads within Hamming distance 2 were collapsed, and singletons that could not be merged were discarded. By aligning reads against IMGT, V, D and J genes, CDR3 length, and insertions or deletions at six rearrangement sites were assigned. Clonotype counts were normalized to sorted cell number within each subset before computing true diversity and Gini coefficients with the tcR R package. Repertoire sharing was quantified using the overlap coefficient calculated on TCRB nucleotide sequences. Imported from immuneACCESS, the table was reduced by TCRdb to in-frame sequences with V and J called. These copies leave out some clones; in studies compared against another copy, an unresolved V gene accounts for under half, and the cause of the remainder is not known. Clone size and the V and J calls come from that table; the DNA yielded D and trimming. The sample yields about 130,000 clones; 9% to 9.5% were counted once. The ten most abundant clones make up roughly 0.74% of the sample.

Each donor gave one peripheral blood draw, approximately 0.11 L on average, collected into heparinised tubes. A BD FACSAria II was used to sort naive, central memory, regulatory and stem cell-like memory CD4+ T cells with a panel that included CD45RO, CCR7, CD25, CD127, CD95 and CD27. All sorted populations exceeded 95% purity. PBMCs were isolated immediately by Lymphoprep density gradient centrifugation and stained directly without culture. So that batch effects would be minimized, each experiment stained and sorted samples in pairs, pairing one healthy donor with one patient. Spanning cysteine to phenylalanine, the CDR3 consists of 13 amino acids. Only the CDR3 DNA is retained, 39 bases long and in frame from the first base. As encoded in the germline V gene (reference sequence), CDR1 is SEHNR while CDR2 is FQNEAQ. The germline V and J ends show losses of 3 bases and 4 bases respectively, and no gene match explains 2 bases of the junction.

Sequenced: central memory CD4+ T cells from blood. This sequence originates from a man younger than 35 in good health. The V and J genes are TRBV7-9 and TRBJ1-1; the junction holds 7 bases that match TRBD1. The CDR3 here reads CASSFQGGTEAFF. The nucleotide sequence reads as follows: TGTGCCAGCAGCTTCCAGGGGGGCACTGAAGCTTTCTTT.